The clone carrying this T cell receptor (beta chain) has just one count. The source of the sample is a study of blood T cell repertoires in COVID-19. Overall study: Sites across the United States, Italy and Spain contributed samples from acute and convalescent COVID-19. The cDNA or gDNA used as material had been derived from T cells, B-cell-depleted T cells, or PBMCs.

The V segment lost 6 bases and the J segment 11 bases; nucleotides outside the gene matches: 16. Germline CDR1 SNHLY, CDR2 FYNNEI. The CDR3 has 16 residues. Measured with immunoSEQ multiplex PCR; TCRdb has only the in-frame clones, and not every one. The sample gives roughly 80,000 clones, about four fifths of which show up once; approximately 44% is in the top ten. The sequence was collected from a man of 80 years or more with acute or convalescent COVID-19. Sequenced: peripheral blood. The chain carries TRBV2 and TRBJ1-1, with TRBD1 matching 12 bases. This chain's CDR3 is CASSPGTGGSRVEAFF. The CDR3 DNA is TGTGCCAGCAGCCCCGGGACAGGGGGCTCCCGCGTTGAGGCTTTCTTT.